Below are 31 T cell receptor beta chains sequenced from a single sample in a study of identical twins (TCRdb year 2016). Library construction relied on 5' RACE. Sequencing was carried out with an Illumina HiSeq 2000. TCRdb redid the processing of the public reads, applying fastp at Q25 and MiXCR, and retained in-frame beta chains. Every CDR3 protein is listed once, alongside the most common genes and DNA of its rows. For this sample there are 350,000 to 450,000 distinct CDR3 sequences; around a sixth appear just once. 9.5% to 15% of the sample is in the top ten clones. Sample: naive T cells sorted from blood. Per the publication, the cell subset or site label means: cells isolated with a human naive T-cell isolation kit. The receptors were sampled from a man aged 50 to 60 in good health.

V and J are TRBV20-1 and TRBJ1-1, with TRBD1 as a possible D gene (5 bases). The CDR3 length is 12 residues. Germline V gives CDR1 DFQATT, CDR2 SNEGSKA (reference sequence). Trimming stripped 7 bases from V and 3 bases from J, with 12 bases between. The CDR3: CSVRAGYTEAFF. The DNA of the CDR3 is TGCAGTGTTCGAGCAGGGTACACTGAAGCTTTCTTT.

V gene TRBV20-1 combines with J gene TRBJ2-3, with 7 positions matching TRBD2. Germline values: CDR1 DFQATT, CDR2 SNEGSKA (reference sequence). The ends lost 5 bases at V and 5 bases at J; junction bases unmatched: 10. CDR3 length: 14 amino acids. This chain's CDR3 is CSAQGLPERDTQYF. The CDR3 nucleotides are TGCAGTGCTCAGGGACTACCAGAGAGAGATACGCAGTATTTT.

This clonotype has more than one count but fewer than ten. V usage is TRBV12-3 or TRBV12-4 and J usage is TRBJ2-5, with 10 nucleotides matching TRBD2. Unmatched junction bases numbered 9, after V lost 3 bases and J lost 2 bases. The CDR3 loop spans 17 amino acids. CDR3 nucleotide sequence: TGTGCCAGCAGTTTTCTTGGACTAGCGGAGATACAAGAGACCCAGTACTTC. It translates to CASSFLGLAEIQETQYF.

This clonotype was counted many times. The genes are TRBV5-1 and TRBJ2-3; the D gene is possibly TRBD1 (5 bases). The CDR3 loop spans 15 amino acids. The germline V gene has CDR1 SGHRS and CDR2 YFSETQ. Trimming took off 3 bases at V and 1 base at J, with 12 bases between the two ends. CDR3 nucleotides: TGCGCCAGCAGCTCCGGACACGGCCGCACAGATACGCAGTATTTT. Amino acids: CASSSGHGRTDTQYF. The variable domain in full, completed from reference TRBV5-1 and TRBJ2-3, reads KAGVTQTPRYLIKTRGQQVTLSCSPISGHRSVSWYQQTPGQGLQFLFEYFSETQRNKGNFPGRFSGRQFSNSRSEMNVSTLELGDSALYLCASSSGHGRTDTQYFGPGTRLTVL.

This clonotype was seen a few times. J is TRBJ1-2 and V is TRBV4-3; perhaps TRBD1 as D (6 bases). The ends were cut back, 0 bases at V and 5 bases at J, with 16 bases in the middle. The CDR3 length is 16 residues. In germline, CDR1 is LGHNA, CDR2 YSLEER. The CDR3 sequence is CASSQELRQGRYGYTF. In DNA, the CDR3 is TGCGCCAGCAGCCAAGAATTACGGCAGGGGCGATATGGCTACACCTTC.

The chain carries TRBV12-3 or TRBV12-4 and TRBJ2-2; D gene ambiguous. The CDR3 extends over 12 amino acids. V lost 6 bases, J lost 7 bases, and 9 bases lay in between. The CDR3 is CASRTGYGELFF. The CDR3 DNA follows: TGTGCCAGCAGGACCGGGTACGGGGAGCTGTTTTTT.

Ten or more counts support this clonotype. This sequence joins TRBV20-1 and TRBJ2-5; 7 nucleotides align to TRBD2. The J segment lost 5 bases and the V segment lost 4 bases, leaving 10 bases of the junction unmatched. The CDR3 contains 14 residues. CDR1 is DFQATT and CDR2 is SNEGSKA in the germline V gene (reference sequence). In DNA, the CDR3 is TGCAGTGCTATTCAGCGACCCGGGAGGGAGACCCAGTACTTC. It specifies CSAIQRPGRETQYF.

This clonotype was seen more than once but under ten times. CDR3 loop: CAISESGGASNQPQHF. CDR3 in DNA: TGTGCCATCAGTGAGTCTGGGGGGGCTAGCAATCAGCCCCAGCATTTT. The V call is TRBV10-3, the J call TRBJ1-5; tentative D call: TRBD1 (6 bases). V dropped 0 bases and J dropped 0 bases, with 9 bases sitting between them. Germline values: CDR1 ENHRY, CDR2 SYGVKD. The CDR3 has 16 residues.

This chain connects TRBV5-1 to TRBJ2-1; 8 bases agree with TRBD1. The V segment lost 2 bases and the J segment 3 bases; nucleotides outside the gene matches: 1. Germline CDR1 is SGHRS and CDR2 is YFSETQ. The CDR3 runs to 14 residues. The CDR3 loop is CASSFGQGYNEQFF. The CDR3 DNA reads as TGCGCCAGCAGCTTCGGACAGGGCTACAATGAGCAGTTCTTC.

This clonotype was seen at least ten times. In nucleotides, the CDR3 is TGTGCCATAGAGGACAGGGCCTATGGCTACACCTTC. Amino acid sequence: CAIEDRAYGYTF. The gene calls are TRBV10-3 and TRBJ1-2; 8 bases are a match to TRBD1. After removal of 9 bases from V and 4 bases from J, the junction contained 4 bases not matched to a gene. The germline CDR1 and CDR2 sequences are ENHRY and SYGVKD. The CDR3 covers 12 residues.

This clonotype came up a few times. CDR3: CATSGGESYNEQFF. CDR3 DNA sequence: TGTGCCACCAGTGGAGGGGAATCCTACAATGAGCAGTTCTTC. The rearrangement uses TRBV24-1 and TRBJ2-1; tentatively, D is TRBD1 or TRBD2 (5 bases each). V lost 5 bases, J lost 1 base, and 8 bases lay in between. The CDR3 covers 14 residues. The germline V gene has CDR1 KGHDR and CDR2 SFDVKD.

The chain couples TRBV4-2 to TRBJ2-1; possibly TRBD2 for D (6 bases). The CDR3 sequence is 19 residues long. Trimming left V 1 base short and J 3 bases short, with 22 bases between. Per germline, CDR1 LGHNA and CDR2 YNFKEQ. CDR3 loop: CASSQARDGDWRIYNEQFF. CDR3 coding DNA: TGTGCCAGCAGCCAAGCGAGGGATGGGGACTGGCGGATCTACAATGAGCAGTTCTTC.

The chain is built from TRBV28 and TRBJ2-7; TRBD2 matches at 9 bases. The CDR3 runs 14 residues. V lost 6 bases, J lost 4 bases, and 7 bases stayed unmatched. Germline V gene sequence: CDR1 MDHEN, CDR2 SYDVKM. In DNA, the CDR3 is TGTGCCAGCAGGAAGCGGGAGGTTCAGTACGAGCAGTACTTC. As protein: CASRKREVQYEQYF.

There are many counts of this clonotype. The chain combines TRBV27 with TRBJ2-7; 8 nucleotides agree with TRBD1. The CDR3 runs 15 residues. Germline values: CDR1 MNHEY, CDR2 SMNVEV (reference sequence). V lost 4 bases and J lost 0; bases outside the gene matches: 5. CDR3: CASSSNRGSSYEQYF. Here the CDR3 DNA reads TGTGCCAGCAGTTCCAACAGGGGGAGCTCCTACGAGCAGTACTTC.

The V call is TRBV29-1, the J call TRBJ2-3; 8 bases agree with TRBD1. Germline trimming cut 6 bases from V and 14 bases from J; bases unmatched to any gene: 7. The CDR3 contains 10 residues. The germline V gene encodes CDR1 SQVTM and CDR2 ANQGSEA. CDR3 residues: CSVDRDLLYF. In nucleotides, the CDR3 is TGCAGCGTGGACAGGGATCTTCTGTATTTT.

This clonotype was observed at least ten times. The chain uses TRBV5-1 and TRBJ2-1, with 12 nucleotides matching TRBD2. The V segment lost 9 bases and the J segment 0 bases; nucleotides outside the gene matches: 10. CDR1 is SGHRS, CDR2 YFSETQ, per germline. This CDR3 comprises 17 residues. CDR3 amino acids: CATKTSGGPSSYNEQFF. CDR3 nucleotide sequence: TGCGCCACCAAGACTAGCGGGGGTCCCAGCTCCTACAATGAGCAGTTCTTC.

This clonotype appeared many times. J is TRBJ2-1 and V is TRBV11-2; 12 bases are a match to TRBD2. Losses at the gene ends were 5 bases for V and 9 bases for J; bases not matched to a gene: 11. The CDR3 consists of 16 residues. CDR1 and CDR2 (germline): SGHAT, FQNNGV. The CDR3, as DNA: TGTGCCAGCAGCCCCCGGGCTAGCGGGGGGGCCGGTGAGCAGTTCTTC. This encodes CASSPRASGGAGEQFF. Full variable domain (outside the CDR3, taken from reference TRBV11-2 and TRBJ2-1): EAGVAQSPRYKIIEKRQSVAFWCNPISGHATLYWYQQILGQGPKLLIQFQNNGVVDDSQLPKDRFSAERLKGVDSTLKIQPAKLEDSAVYLCASSPRASGGAGEQFFGPGTRLTVL.

The chain joins TRBV7-2 to TRBJ2-5; possibly TRBD1 for D (6 bases). Germline CDR1 is SGHTA and CDR2 is FQGNSA. The CDR3 sequence is 15 residues long. Between the trimmed V and J ends, which lost 5 bases and 7 bases, there was a span of 20 bases. CDR3 region: CASSPQGTGFSTQYF. The CDR3 coding sequence is TGTGCCAGCAGCCCGCAGGGGACGGGCTTTTCGACCCAGTACTTC.

The chain has TRBV11-1 and TRBJ1-2, with 8 bases identical to TRBD1. Germline values: CDR1 SGHAT, CDR2 FQDESV (reference sequence). The CDR3 covers 18 residues. Trimming took 4 bases from V and 2 from J; bases not matched to a gene: 15. CDR3 sequence reads: CASSSTRTGGLLNYGYTF. Here the CDR3 DNA reads TGTGCCAGCAGCTCTACTCGTACAGGGGGACTGCTGAACTATGGCTACACCTTC.

In DNA, the CDR3 is TGTGCCAGCAGTTTAGTGGCAGGGCGGCACGAGCAGTACTTC. It is translated as CASSLVAGRHEQYF. The chain joins TRBV12-3 or TRBV12-4 to TRBJ2-7; the D gene is possibly TRBD1 (5 bases). This CDR3 spans 14 amino acids. Trimming removed 1 base at V and 5 bases at J, with 12 bases between.

This clonotype was counted between two and nine times. V usage is TRBV7-2 and J usage is TRBJ1-3; D ambiguous. Between the trimmed V and J ends, which lost 0 bases and 6 bases, there was a span of 15 bases. The CDR3 contains 16 residues. The germline CDR1 and CDR2 sequences are SGHTA and FQGNSA. CDR3 amino acids: CASSLAIVAGENTIYF. Here the CDR3 DNA reads TGTGCCAGCAGCTTAGCGATAGTGGCAGGCGAAAACACCATATATTTT. Full variable domain (rest looked up from reference TRBV7-2 and TRBJ1-3): GAGVSQSPSNKVTEKGKDVELRCDPISGHTALYWYRQSLGQGLEFLIYFQGNSAPDKSGLPSDRFSAERTGGSVSTLTIQRTQQEDSAVYLCASSLAIVAGENTIYFGEGSWLTVV.

This clonotype was observed a handful of times. This chain joins TRBV4-2 and TRBJ2-7; TRBD1 matches at 11 bases. The CDR3 is 16 residues long. Unmatched junction bases numbered 4, after V lost 0 bases and J lost 3 bases. The germline V gene encodes CDR1 LGHNA and CDR2 YNFKEQ. CDR3 residues: CASSQDIGTGGYEQYF. As DNA, the CDR3 is TGTGCCAGCAGCCAAGATATTGGGACAGGGGGCTACGAGCAGTACTTC.

In its sample, this clonotype was seen a few times. The chain is built from TRBV29-1 and TRBJ2-3; no reliable D call. The CDR3 totals 13 residues. V was cut by 4 bases and J by 0 bases, with 8 bases left in between. CDR1 SQVTM and CDR2 ANQGSEA come from the germline V gene. CDR3 in DNA: TGCAGCGTTGGAGTTGTGAGCACAGATACGCAGTATTTT. Its protein is CSVGVVSTDTQYF.

A few counts support this clonotype. This chain uses TRBV20-1 with TRBJ2-3; D is uncertain. This CDR3 contains 12 residues. The V gene's germline CDR1 is DFQATT and CDR2 SNEGSKA (reference sequence). V gave up 1 base and J gave up 1 base, with 3 bases separating them. The CDR3 sequence: CSARARTDTQYF. The CDR3 bases are TGCAGTGCTAGAGCGCGCACAGATACGCAGTATTTT.

This clonotype was counted only a few times. The chain recombines TRBV18 with TRBJ2-3, with D maybe TRBD1 (5 bases). This CDR3 contains 16 residues. Germline CDR1 reads KGHSH; CDR2 reads LQKENI. V gave up 0 bases and J gave up 2 bases, with 12 bases separating them. The CDR3 spells CASSPPRTIITDTQYF. The CDR3 bases are TGTGCCAGCTCACCACCCCGGACAATTATCACAGATACGCAGTATTTT.

This clonotype came up a few times. The chain is built from TRBV10-3 and TRBJ2-3; D gene ambiguous. Looked up from germline, CDR1 is ENHRY and CDR2 is SYGVKD. The CDR3 has 14 amino acids. V was trimmed by 11 bases and J by 1 base, leaving 16 bases between them. CDR3 protein: CASRPSPGTDTQYF. The CDR3 nucleotides are TGTGCCTCCCGACCAAGCCCAGGCACAGATACGCAGTATTTT.

This clonotype was seen a handful of times. The chain uses TRBV4-2 and TRBJ2-2; 7 nucleotides agree with TRBD2. There are 17 residues in the CDR3. CDR1 and CDR2 (germline): LGHNA, YNFKEQ. Trimming took 1 base from V and 4 from J; bases not matched to a gene: 9. CDR3 protein: CASSQVIFGRITGELFF. In DNA, the CDR3 is TGTGCCAGCAGCCAAGTCATATTCGGGAGGATCACCGGGGAGCTGTTTTTT.

The rearrangement links TRBV20-1 to TRBJ2-7; either TRBD1 or TRBD2 may supply D (5 bases each). Looked up from germline, CDR1 is DFQATT and CDR2 is SNEGSKA (reference sequence). Trimming removed 5 bases at V and 6 bases at J, with 14 bases between. The CDR3 is 12 amino acids. The CDR3 loop reads CSAAPPGTEQYF. The CDR3 DNA sequence: TGCAGTGCTGCCCCCCCAGGGACCGAGCAGTACTTC.

The rearrangement links TRBV13 to TRBJ2-7; 8 nucleotides match TRBD1. The CDR3 contains 14 residues. Germline values: CDR1 PRHDT, CDR2 FYEKMQ (reference sequence). V shed 0 bases, J shed 2 bases, and the junction held 0 bases outside the gene matches. DNA for the CDR3: TGTGCCAGCAGCTTAGGGGACAGGGCCTACGAGCAGTACTTC. Protein product: CASSLGDRAYEQYF.

The chain recombines TRBV12-3 or TRBV12-4 with TRBJ2-5; no clear D. There are 13 residues in the CDR3. The V and J ends lost 5 bases and 3 bases respectively, with 10 bases between them. CDR3 amino acids: CASSLRSKETQYF. The CDR3 DNA follows: TGTGCCAGCAGTCTGAGGTCGAAAGAGACCCAGTACTTC.

The rearrangement joins TRBV20-1 to TRBJ1-2, with D uncertain. Per the germline V gene, CDR1 is DFQATT and CDR2 is SNEGSKA (reference sequence). The CDR3 length is 15 residues. Trimming stripped 1 base from V and 3 bases from J, with 15 bases between. The CDR3 DNA follows: TGCAGTGCTAGAGTAGGGTCGGTAGGCTACTATGGCTACACCTTC. This translates into CSARVGSVGYYGYTF.